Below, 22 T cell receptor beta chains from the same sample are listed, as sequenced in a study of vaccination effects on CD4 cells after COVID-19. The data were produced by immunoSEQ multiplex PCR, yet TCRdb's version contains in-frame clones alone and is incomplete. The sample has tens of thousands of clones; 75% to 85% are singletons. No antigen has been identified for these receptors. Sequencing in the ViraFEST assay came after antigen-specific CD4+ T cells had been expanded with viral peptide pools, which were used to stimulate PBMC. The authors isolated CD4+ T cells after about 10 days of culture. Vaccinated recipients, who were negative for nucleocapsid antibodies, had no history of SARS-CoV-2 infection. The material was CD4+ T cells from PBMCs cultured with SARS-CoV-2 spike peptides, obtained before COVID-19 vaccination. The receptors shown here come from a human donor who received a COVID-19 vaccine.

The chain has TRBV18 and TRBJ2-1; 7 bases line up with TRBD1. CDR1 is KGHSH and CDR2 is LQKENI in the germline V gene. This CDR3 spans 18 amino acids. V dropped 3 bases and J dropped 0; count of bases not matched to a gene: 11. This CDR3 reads CASSPPTDRMSSYNEQFF. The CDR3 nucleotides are TGTGCCAGCTCACCTCCTACGGACAGGATGAGCTCCTACAATGAGCAGTTCTTC.

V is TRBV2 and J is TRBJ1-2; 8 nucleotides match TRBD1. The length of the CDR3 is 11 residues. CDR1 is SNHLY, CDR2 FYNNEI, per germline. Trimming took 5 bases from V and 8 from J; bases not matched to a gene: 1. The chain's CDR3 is CASSRTGGYTF. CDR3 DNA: TGTGCCAGCAGTAGGACAGGGGGCTACACCTTC. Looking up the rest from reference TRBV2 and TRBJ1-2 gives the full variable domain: EPEVTQTPSHQVTQMGQEVILRCVPISNHLYFYWYRQILGQKVEFLVSFYNNEISEKSEIFDDQFSVERPDGSNFTLKIRSTKLEDSAMYFCASSRTGGYTFGSGTRLTVV.

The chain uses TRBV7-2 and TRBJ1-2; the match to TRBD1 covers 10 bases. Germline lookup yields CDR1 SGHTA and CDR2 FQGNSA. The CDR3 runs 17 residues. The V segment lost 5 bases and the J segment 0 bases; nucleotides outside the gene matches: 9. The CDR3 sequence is CASSPRTGGIANYGYTF. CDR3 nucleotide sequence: TGTGCCAGCAGCCCACGGACAGGGGGGATAGCTAACTATGGCTACACCTTC.

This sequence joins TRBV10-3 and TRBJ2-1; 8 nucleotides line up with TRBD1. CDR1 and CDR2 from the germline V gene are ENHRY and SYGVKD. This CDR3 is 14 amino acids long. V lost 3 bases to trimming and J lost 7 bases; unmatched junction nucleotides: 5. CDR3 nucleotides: TGTGCCATCAGTGATCAGGGGGCTAGGAATGAGCAGTTCTTC. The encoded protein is CAISDQGARNEQFF.

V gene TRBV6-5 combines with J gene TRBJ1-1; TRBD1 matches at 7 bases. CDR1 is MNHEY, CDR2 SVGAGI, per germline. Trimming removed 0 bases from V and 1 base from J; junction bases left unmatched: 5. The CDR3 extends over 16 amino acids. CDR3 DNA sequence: TGTGCCAGCAGTTACTCGTGGGGACAGAGGAACACTGAAGCTTTCTTT. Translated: CASSYSWGQRNTEAFF.

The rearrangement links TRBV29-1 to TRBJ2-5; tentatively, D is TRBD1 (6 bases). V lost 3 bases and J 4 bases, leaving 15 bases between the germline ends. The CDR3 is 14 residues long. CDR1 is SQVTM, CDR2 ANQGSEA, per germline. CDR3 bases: TGCAGCGTTGACAGGGGACCTCTTTCAGAGACCCAGTACTTC. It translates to CSVDRGPLSETQYF.

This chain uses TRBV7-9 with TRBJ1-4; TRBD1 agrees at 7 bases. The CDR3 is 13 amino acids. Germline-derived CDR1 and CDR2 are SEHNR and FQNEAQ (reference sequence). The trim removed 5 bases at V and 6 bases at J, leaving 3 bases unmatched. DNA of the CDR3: TGTGCCAGCAGCCAGGGACAGTATGAAAAACTGTTTTTT. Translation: CASSQGQYEKLFF.

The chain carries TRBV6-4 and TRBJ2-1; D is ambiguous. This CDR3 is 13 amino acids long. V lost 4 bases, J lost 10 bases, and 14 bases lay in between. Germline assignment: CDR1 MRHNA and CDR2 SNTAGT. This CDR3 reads CASSATGLSEQFF. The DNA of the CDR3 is TGTGCCAGCAGTGCCACTGGTCTTTCCGAGCAGTTCTTC.

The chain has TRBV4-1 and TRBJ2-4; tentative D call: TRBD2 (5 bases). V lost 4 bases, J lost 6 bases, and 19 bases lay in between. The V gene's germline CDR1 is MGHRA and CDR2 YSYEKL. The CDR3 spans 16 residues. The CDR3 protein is CASSRKLGNEGNIQYF. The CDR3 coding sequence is TGCGCCAGCAGCCGCAAGCTGGGCAACGAGGGAAACATTCAGTACTTC.

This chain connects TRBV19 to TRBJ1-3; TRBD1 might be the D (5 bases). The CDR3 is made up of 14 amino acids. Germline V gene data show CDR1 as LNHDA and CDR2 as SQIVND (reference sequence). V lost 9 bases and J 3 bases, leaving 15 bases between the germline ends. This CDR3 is CASGAGFVGNTIYF. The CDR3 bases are TGTGCCAGCGGGGCGGGTTTTGTTGGAAACACCATATATTTT.

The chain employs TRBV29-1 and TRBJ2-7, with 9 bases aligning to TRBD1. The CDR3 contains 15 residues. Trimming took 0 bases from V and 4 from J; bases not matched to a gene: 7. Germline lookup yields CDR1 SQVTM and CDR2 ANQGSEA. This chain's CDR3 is CSVEDPGQGTYEQYF. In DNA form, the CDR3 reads TGCAGCGTTGAAGATCCCGGACAGGGGACGTACGAGCAGTACTTC.

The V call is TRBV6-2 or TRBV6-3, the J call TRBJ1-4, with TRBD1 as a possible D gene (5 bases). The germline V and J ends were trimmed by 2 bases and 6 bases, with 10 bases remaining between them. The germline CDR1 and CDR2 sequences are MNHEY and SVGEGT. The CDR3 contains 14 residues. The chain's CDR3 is CASSYGTTHEKLFF. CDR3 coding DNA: TGTGCCAGCAGTTACGGGACGACTCATGAAAAACTGTTTTTT.

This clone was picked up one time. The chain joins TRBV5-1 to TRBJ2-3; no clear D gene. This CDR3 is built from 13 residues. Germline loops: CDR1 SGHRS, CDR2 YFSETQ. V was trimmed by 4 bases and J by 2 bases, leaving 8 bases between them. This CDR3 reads CASSLLSTDTQYF. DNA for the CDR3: TGCGCCAGCAGCCTCCTCTCCACAGATACGCAGTATTTT.

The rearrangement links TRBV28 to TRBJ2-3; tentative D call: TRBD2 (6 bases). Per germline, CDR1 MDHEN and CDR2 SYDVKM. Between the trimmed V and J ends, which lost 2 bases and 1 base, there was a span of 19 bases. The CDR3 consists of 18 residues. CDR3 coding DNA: TGTGCCAGCAGTTTAAAGTCCTTCGGGGGATGGGGCACAGATACGCAGTATTTT. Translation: CASSLKSFGGWGTDTQYF.

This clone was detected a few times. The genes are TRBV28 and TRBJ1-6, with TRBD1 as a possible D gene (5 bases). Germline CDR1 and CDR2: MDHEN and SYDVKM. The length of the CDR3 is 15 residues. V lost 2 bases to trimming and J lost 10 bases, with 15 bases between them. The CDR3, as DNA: TGTGCCAGCAGTTTAAACAGCGTGGGGGTATCACCCCTCCACTTT. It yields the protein CASSLNSVGVSPLHF.

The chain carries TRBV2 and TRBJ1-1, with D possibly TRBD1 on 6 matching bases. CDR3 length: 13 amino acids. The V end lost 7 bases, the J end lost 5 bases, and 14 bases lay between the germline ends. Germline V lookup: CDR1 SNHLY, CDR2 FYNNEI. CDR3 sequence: CASIALRGTEAFF. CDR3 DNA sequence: TGTGCCAGCATCGCGCTGAGGGGGACTGAAGCTTTCTTT.

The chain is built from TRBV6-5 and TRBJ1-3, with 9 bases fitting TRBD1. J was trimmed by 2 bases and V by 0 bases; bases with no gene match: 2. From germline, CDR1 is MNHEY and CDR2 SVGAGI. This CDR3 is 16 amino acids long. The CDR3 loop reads CASSYSGTGTGNTIYF. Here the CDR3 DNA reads TGTGCCAGCAGTTACTCGGGGACAGGGACTGGAAACACCATATATTTT.

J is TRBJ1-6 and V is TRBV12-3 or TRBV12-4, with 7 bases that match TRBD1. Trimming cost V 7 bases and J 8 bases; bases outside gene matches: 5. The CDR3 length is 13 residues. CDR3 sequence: CASTGQAYSPLHF. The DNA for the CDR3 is TGTGCCAGCACCGGACAGGCTTATTCACCCCTCCACTTT.

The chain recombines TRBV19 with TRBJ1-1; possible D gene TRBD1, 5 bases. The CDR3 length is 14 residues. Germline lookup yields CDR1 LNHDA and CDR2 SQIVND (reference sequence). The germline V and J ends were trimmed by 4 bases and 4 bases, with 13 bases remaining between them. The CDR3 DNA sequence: TGTGCCAGTAGTACTACGGCAGGGAGCACTGAAGCTTTCTTT. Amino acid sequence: CASSTTAGSTEAFF.

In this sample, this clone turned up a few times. CDR3 nucleotides: TGTGCCAGCAGTTTATCGGGGCCTTCAACTGAAGCTTTCTTT. It translates to CASSLSGPSTEAFF. The chain employs TRBV28 and TRBJ1-1; the D gene is possibly TRBD1 (5 bases). The ends were cut back, 1 base at V and 5 bases at J, with 11 bases in the middle. The CDR3 sequence is 14 residues long. Germline V gene sequence: CDR1 MDHEN, CDR2 SYDVKM.

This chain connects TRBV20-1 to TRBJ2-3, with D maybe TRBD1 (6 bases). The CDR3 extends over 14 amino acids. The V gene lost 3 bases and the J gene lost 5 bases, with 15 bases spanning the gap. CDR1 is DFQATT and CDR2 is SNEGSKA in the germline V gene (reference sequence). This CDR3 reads CSASSGEGVDTQYF. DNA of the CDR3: TGCAGTGCTAGTTCAGGGGAAGGAGTAGATACGCAGTATTTT.

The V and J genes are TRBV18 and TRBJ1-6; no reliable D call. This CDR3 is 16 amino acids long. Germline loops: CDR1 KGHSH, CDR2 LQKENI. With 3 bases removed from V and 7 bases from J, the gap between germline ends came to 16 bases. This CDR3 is CASSPSLGRENSPLHF. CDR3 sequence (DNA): TGTGCCAGCTCACCCTCACTTGGACGGGAAAATTCACCCCTCCACTTT.